The text below deals with one T cell receptor (beta chain). As yet, its antigen is unknown. These data belong to a study of T cell responses to AZD1222 COVID-19 vaccine. Study-wide results and caveats: Clonal diversity was possibly underestimated, and white British individuals and females predominated among donors.

The germline CDR1 and CDR2 sequences are MNHEY and SMNVEV (reference sequence). V dropped 3 bases and J dropped 4 bases, with 14 bases sitting between them. The CDR3 runs to 15 residues. Some clones are missing from TCRdb's copy, which holds only in-frame ones; the method was immunoSEQ multiplex PCR. The sample lists around 87,000 clones; more than 75% were seen once. This sequence originates from an adult in good health. Sequenced material: peripheral blood, taken on day 0 of AZD1222 vaccination. The chain has TRBV27 and TRBJ2-3; the D gene is possibly TRBD2 (6 bases). The CDR3 region is CASSLRYGGSDTQYF. The CDR3 coding sequence is TGTGCCAGCAGTTTGAGGTATGGGGGGTCAGATACGCAGTATTTT.